This TCR beta chain was identified in a study of shared clonotypes between healthy human individuals. V trimming: 2 bases; J trimming: 5 bases; junction bases outside the gene matches: 10. Germline values: CDR1 MGHRA, CDR2 YSYEKL. The length of the CDR3 is 16 residues. Adult donors, all healthy and HIV-negative, had no recent acute infections or vaccinations. The repertoire was sequenced with immunoSEQ multiplex PCR; TCRdb's copy has only in-frame clones and lacks some. The repertoire has approximately 980,000 clones, 60% to 85% of them found once; the top ten carry about 1.5%. In its sample, this clone was seen a few times. Its matching antigen is unknown. Study outcomes and limitations: Across subsets, estimated richness was generally greater for naive than for memory populations.

The rearrangement links TRBV4-1 to TRBJ2-5, with 8 bases lining up with TRBD1. Sequencing was performed on memory CD4+ T cells sorted from blood. Stated subset: CD45RA-negative fraction. The sequence came from a man younger than 35 in good health. The CDR3 DNA follows: TGCGCCAGCAGCCAACTCCCGGGACAGGCGTACGAGACCCAGTACTTC. This codes for CASSQLPGQAYETQYF.